These T cell receptor beta chains were read from a single sample in a study of CD8 T cells in Susac syndrome. MiXCR was run by TCRdb on the immunoSEQ multiplex PCR reads, yielding one entry per CDR3 protein. The sample lists approximately 130,000 distinct CDR3 sequences, about 90% occurring once. What was sequenced was CD8+ T cells from PBMCs. Receptors originate from a human donor with multiple sclerosis. Each CDR3 is given with its conserved first and last residue.

j_call: TRBJ2-1
v_call: TRBV9
cdr3_aa: CASSPWTVESEQFF

j_call: TRBJ1-1
v_call: TRBV19
cdr3_aa: CASSIAGEAEAFF

j_call: TRBJ2-1
v_call: TRBV4-2
cdr3_aa: CASSLGTSGHNEQFF

j_call: TRBJ2-7
v_call: TRBV4-2
cdr3_aa: CASSQDLGPRGEQYF

j_call: TRBJ2-1
v_call: TRBV7-9
cdr3_aa: CASSLSPSGTYNEQFF

j_call: TRBJ1-5
v_call: TRBV6-4
cdr3_aa: CATFGPSSSNQPQHF

j_call: TRBJ1-1
v_call: TRBV6-5
cdr3_aa: CASSLQGVNTEAFF

j_call: TRBJ1-2
v_call: TRBV9
cdr3_aa: CASRGPGVYGYTF

j_call: TRBJ2-7
v_call: TRBV12-3/TRBV12-4
cdr3_aa: CASSLVGTYEQYF

j_call: TRBJ2-7
v_call: TRBV27
cdr3_aa: CASSQGVTQGKQYF

j_call: TRBJ2-5
v_call: TRBV18
cdr3_aa: CASSPTTYSQETQYF

j_call: TRBJ2-1
v_call: TRBV4-1
cdr3_aa: CASSHDLAVGEQFF

j_call: TRBJ2-1
v_call: TRBV30
cdr3_aa: CAWRDGTSSYNEQFF

j_call: TRBJ1-2
v_call: TRBV3-1
cdr3_aa: CASSQDGLGRSDYGYTF

j_call: TRBJ2-2
v_call: TRBV6-2/TRBV6-3
cdr3_aa: CASTDGFAGELFF

j_call: TRBJ2-3
v_call: TRBV4-1
cdr3_aa: CASSQDRLPNPDTQYF

j_call: TRBJ1-2
v_call: TRBV7-9
cdr3_aa: CASSPPRGDYGYTF

j_call: TRBJ2-2
v_call: TRBV6-2/TRBV6-3
cdr3_aa: CASSSWRALGQGMIGELFF

j_call: TRBJ1-1
v_call: TRBV12-3/TRBV12-4
cdr3_aa: CASSLGQGLRTEAFF

j_call: TRBJ1-2
v_call: TRBV7-9
cdr3_aa: CASIPDGVPFGYTF

j_call: TRBJ2-3
v_call: TRBV2
cdr3_aa: CASSVPSSGNRDTQYF

j_call: TRBJ2-1
v_call: TRBV3-1
cdr3_aa: CATVAESSYNEQFF

j_call: TRBJ2-3
v_call: TRBV6-5
cdr3_aa: CATGSGLSTDTQYF

j_call: TRBJ2-7
v_call: TRBV28
cdr3_aa: CASSQDTSYEQYF

j_call: TRBJ2-7
v_call: TRBV7-2
cdr3_aa: CASSRPGLGDEQYF

j_call: TRBJ2-7
v_call: TRBV30
cdr3_aa: CAWTQENPYEQYF

j_call: TRBJ2-7
v_call: TRBV2
cdr3_aa: CASSRLAGGSYEQYF

j_call: TRBJ2-7
v_call: TRBV29-1
cdr3_aa: CSVPRGDGSYEQYF

j_call: TRBJ2-7
v_call: TRBV5-6
cdr3_aa: CASSLAPLAGGPSYEQYF

j_call: TRBJ2-7
v_call: TRBV3-1
cdr3_aa: CASSIHLSYEQYF

j_call: TRBJ1-5
v_call: TRBV4-1
cdr3_aa: CASSQVQELHSNQPQHF

j_call: TRBJ2-1
v_call: TRBV4-3
cdr3_aa: CASSQGFRGTYNEQFF

j_call: TRBJ1-5
v_call: TRBV6-2/TRBV6-3
cdr3_aa: CASSPSRGNQPQHF

j_call: TRBJ2-7
v_call: TRBV5-4
cdr3_aa: CASSFGITYEQYF

j_call: TRBJ2-1
v_call: TRBV27
cdr3_aa: CASSSGLAGYNEQFF

j_call: TRBJ2-1
v_call: TRBV5-4
cdr3_aa: CASSWVGDEQFF

j_call: TRBJ1-2
v_call: TRBV6-1
cdr3_aa: CASSTPGQEYGYTF

j_call: TRBJ1-5
v_call: TRBV6-1
cdr3_aa: CASRPHSNQPQHF

j_call: TRBJ2-7
v_call: TRBV24-1
cdr3_aa: CATSEDSYEQYF

j_call: TRBJ1-5
v_call: TRBV19
cdr3_aa: CASSIAGASNQPQHF

j_call: TRBJ2-1
v_call: TRBV6-4
cdr3_aa: CASRAGTGSWNEQFF

j_call: TRBJ2-7
v_call: TRBV3-1
cdr3_aa: CASSQDNSIGGRAREQYF

j_call: TRBJ1-5
v_call: TRBV12-3/TRBV12-4
cdr3_aa: CASSPQGIGSNQPQHF

j_call: TRBJ2-7
v_call: TRBV19
cdr3_aa: CASSTGTREQYF

j_call: TRBJ1-4
v_call: TRBV27
cdr3_aa: CASRGAGEKLFF

j_call: TRBJ2-1
v_call: TRBV19
cdr3_aa: CASTQGSYNEQFF

j_call: TRBJ1-2
v_call: TRBV30
cdr3_aa: CAWSVLGGAGYGYTF

j_call: TRBJ2-7
v_call: TRBV6-1
cdr3_aa: CASSPSSTEQYF

j_call: TRBJ2-3
v_call: TRBV29-1
cdr3_aa: CSAELPGDTQYF

j_call: TRBJ2-2
v_call: TRBV27
cdr3_aa: CASSLGVGELFF

j_call: TRBJ2-7
v_call: TRBV29-1
cdr3_aa: CSVEVGQGWYEQYF

j_call: TRBJ2-7
v_call: TRBV27
cdr3_aa: CASSQDRRNYEQYF

j_call: TRBJ1-3
v_call: TRBV11-2
cdr3_aa: CASSLVSGSGNTIYF

j_call: TRBJ2-3
v_call: TRBV6-5
cdr3_aa: CASSYGPFAGEDTQYF